These 22 T cell receptor beta chains came from one sample sequenced in a study of blood T cells in healthy people across ages. It was with a sample-barcoded 5' primer and a J-beta primer mix that a second PCR of roughly 7 to 12 cycles was run. MiXCR, run by TCRdb on the 5' RACE reads, gives a single entry per CDR3 protein. Here the sample spans roughly 640,000 distinct CDR3 sequences, about 30% being singletons. Sequences were obtained from blood. These receptors all stem from an elderly woman in good health.

This clonotype was observed a few times. This rearrangement joins TRBV4-2 to TRBJ2-1; TRBD2 might be the D (6 bases). CDR1 is LGHNA, CDR2 YNFKEQ, per germline. The CDR3 is 16 amino acids. V lost 0 bases and J lost 7, with 16 bases in between. The CDR3 region is CASSQDGLLAKNEQFF. In nucleotides, the CDR3 is TGTGCCAGCAGCCAAGATGGGTTACTAGCCAAAAATGAGCAGTTCTTC.

This clonotype was detected only a few times. This chain joins TRBV20-1 and TRBJ2-5; D gene uncertain. Trimming left V 5 bases short and J 11 bases short, with 18 bases between. This CDR3 region has 12 residues. Germline CDR1 reads DFQATT; CDR2 reads SNEGSKA (reference sequence). DNA of the CDR3: TGCAGTGCTGCCCAGAAATTCGATGAGCAGTACTTC. Translated: CSAAQKFDEQYF.

This clonotype showed up just a few times. The chain carries TRBV12-3 or TRBV12-4 and TRBJ1-1; maybe TRBD1 (5 bases). CDR3 size: 13 residues. V shed 5 bases and J shed 5 bases, with 12 bases lying between them. The CDR3 sequence is CASSEPYRTEAFF. For the CDR3, the DNA is TGTGCCAGCAGTGAACCTTACAGGACTGAAGCTTTCTTT.

On this clonotype itself: A read error may explain this, as a much larger clone is one base away. The chain joins TRBV7-9 to TRBJ2-5; D perhaps matches TRBD2 (6 bases). This CDR3 region has 16 residues. Trimming removed 4 bases at V and 11 bases at J, with 26 bases between. Germline-derived CDR1 and CDR2 are SEHNR and FQNEAQ (reference sequence). CDR3: CASSYSGQILGNEQYF. CDR3 bases: TGTGCCAGCAGCTATAGCGGCCAGATCCTTGGAAATGAGCAGTACTTC. Complete variable domain (other parts from reference TRBV7-9 and TRBJ2-5): DTGVSQNPRHKITKRGQNVTFRCDPISEHNRLYWYRQTLGQGPEFLTYFQNEAQLEKSRLLSDRFSAERPKGSFSTLEIQRTEQGDSAMYLCASSYSGQILGNEQYFGPGTRLLVL.

As regards this clonotype: A single base separates this from a much larger clone, so it may be a read error. The rearrangement links TRBV24-1 to TRBJ2-7, with D maybe TRBD1 (5 bases). There are 15 residues in the CDR3. Germline V gene lookup returns CDR1 KGHDR and CDR2 SFDVKD. Trimming removed 0 bases from V and 7 bases from J, with 15 bases in between. The CDR3 protein is CATSDLIVGHNEQYF. The CDR3, as DNA: TGTGCCACCAGTGATTTGATCGTGGGGCACAATGAGCAGTACTTC.

The chain carries TRBV5-5 and TRBJ2-3; tentative D call: TRBD2 (5 bases). Germline CDR1 is SGHKS and CDR2 is YYEKEE (reference sequence). V lost 4 bases to trimming and J lost 1 base, with 10 bases between them. There are 14 residues in the CDR3. CDR3 protein: CASSPWGGTDTQYF. CDR3 DNA sequence: TGTGCCAGCAGCCCGTGGGGAGGCACAGATACGCAGTATTTT.

This clonotype was found many times. This chain connects TRBV12-3 or TRBV12-4 to TRBJ2-3; 10 bases fit TRBD2. There are 15 residues in the CDR3. Germline trimming cut 7 bases from V and 6 bases from J; bases unmatched to any gene: 10. CDR3 in amino acids: CASTRSGGATDTQYF. CDR3 DNA: TGTGCCAGCACTCGGAGCGGGGGGGCCACCGATACGCAGTATTTT.

Turning to this clonotype: The junction and the germline gene differ at one end; a read error may be behind it. J is TRBJ2-1 and V is TRBV20-1; 16 nucleotides agree with TRBD2. The CDR3 runs 14 residues. Germline-derived CDR1 and CDR2 are DFQATT and SNEGSKA (reference sequence). CDR3 protein: CSDPPGLAGGLELF. The DNA of the CDR3 is TGCAGTGATCCCCCGGGACTAGCGGGGGGGCTTGAGTTGTTC.

This clonotype was observed a few times. The chain recombines TRBV7-6 with TRBJ2-2; D gene unclear. V was trimmed by 4 bases and J by 5 bases, leaving 17 bases between them. Per the germline V gene, CDR1 is SGHVS and CDR2 is FNYEAQ. The CDR3 length is 16 residues. The CDR3 loop is CASSSGRILGTGELFF. The CDR3 nucleotides are TGTGCCAGCAGCTCCGGACGGATCCTAGGGACCGGGGAGCTGTTTTTT.

V gene TRBV6-1 combines with J gene TRBJ2-1; 7 bases match TRBD1. V shed 6 bases, J shed 8 bases, and the junction held 10 bases outside the gene matches. CDR3 length equals 14 residues. CDR1 and CDR2 (germline): MNHNS, SASEGT. This CDR3 reads CASRGTGVQDEQFF. DNA of the CDR3: TGTGCCAGCAGGGGAACAGGGGTCCAGGATGAGCAGTTCTTC.

In its sample, this clonotype was seen many times. This chain connects TRBV20-1 to TRBJ2-2, with 9 bases identical to TRBD1. Germline V gene sequence: CDR1 DFQATT, CDR2 SNEGSKA (reference sequence). Trimming at V came to 5 bases and at J to 2 bases, leaving 12 bases not matched to a gene. This CDR3 spans 17 amino acids. Written as DNA, the CDR3 is TGCAGTGCTTGGGACAGGGTCCCCTCCCTAAACACCGGGGAGCTGTTTTTT. Translating gives CSAWDRVPSLNTGELFF.

This clonotype was found many times. The germline gene is not matched at one end of the junction; a read error may be the cause. J is TRBJ1-2 and V is TRBV20-1; 8 bases fit TRBD1. The CDR3 consists of 12 residues. CDR1 and CDR2 from the germline V gene are DFQATT and SNEGSKA (reference sequence). The CDR3: CSARDRGQGYTF. The CDR3 region has the DNA TGCAGTGCCAGAGACAGGGGTCAAGGCTACACCTTC.

This clonotype was detected a few times. The chain uses TRBV20-1 and TRBJ2-5, with TRBD2 matching over 7 bases. The junction had 11 bases not matched to a gene; V was cut back by 4 bases and J by 6 bases. Germline V gene sequence: CDR1 DFQATT, CDR2 SNEGSKA (reference sequence). The CDR3 has 14 residues. CDR3 region: CSAKREGSSQTQYF. CDR3 coding DNA: TGCAGTGCTAAAAGGGAGGGCAGTTCGCAGACCCAGTACTTC.

The chain employs TRBV20-1 and TRBJ1-6; tentatively, D is TRBD1 (6 bases). There are 14 residues in the CDR3. V was clipped by 6 bases and J by 10 bases, with 19 bases between them. CDR1 is DFQATT, CDR2 SNEGSKA, per germline (reference sequence). The DNA for the CDR3 is TGCAGTGCGATTGGGACACCCGGAAGATCACCCCTCCACTTT. Translation: CSAIGTPGRSPLHF.

About this clonotype itself: A single base separates this from a much larger clone, so it may be a read error. J is TRBJ1-6 and V is TRBV7-6, with D possibly TRBD1 on 5 matching bases. The CDR3 extends over 16 amino acids. Germline CDR1 reads SGHVS; CDR2 reads FNYEAQ. CDR3 sequence reads: CARSLGSGTATSPLHF. The CDR3 coding sequence is TGTGCCCGCAGCTTGGGTAGCGGGACGGCAACTTCACCCCTCCACTTT.

This clonotype has more than one count but fewer than ten. This chain joins TRBV20-1 and TRBJ1-2, with D possibly matching TRBD1 (6 bases). Germline V gene lookup returns CDR1 DFQATT and CDR2 SNEGSKA (reference sequence). CDR3 length: 14 residues. The V end was cut by 5 bases, the J end by 8 bases, with 21 bases between. The CDR3 DNA follows: TGCAGTGCTGGGAATGGGGGCCTACTGGGAGGCTACACCTTC. It yields the protein CSAGNGGLLGGYTF.

This clonotype turned up a few times. Given a much more abundant clone one base away, this may be a read error. V gene TRBV18 combines with J gene TRBJ1-2, with 10 bases matching TRBD1. Germline CDR1 KGHSH, CDR2 LQKENI. The CDR3 sequence is 15 residues long. The CDR3, as DNA: TGTGCCAGCTCATCAGCTCTCGACAGGGGGCATGGCTGCACCTTC. This sequence encodes CASSSALDRGHGCTF.

This chain uses TRBV20-1 with TRBJ2-7; D call uncertain. The end of the DNA is better explained by TRBJ2-5, so the J call may be wrong. The germline V gene has CDR1 DFQATT and CDR2 SNEGSKA (reference sequence). The CDR3 sequence is 13 residues long. This chain's CDR3 is CSARLENQETQYF. The DNA of the CDR3 is TGCAGTGCTAGATTGGAGAACCAAGAGACCCAGTACTTC.

Note on this clonotype: One base away lies a much larger clone, so this may be a sequencing read error. The chain joins TRBV5-1 to TRBJ2-5; 9 bases agree with TRBD2. CDR1 and CDR2 from the germline V gene are SGHRS and YFSETQ. The CDR3 totals 18 residues. The V and J ends lost 0 bases and 1 base, in that order; junction bases with no gene match: 10. CDR3 nucleotide sequence: TGCGCCAGCAGCTTGGGACTAGCGGAGGCCTCATTCCAAGAGACCCAGTACTTC. Its protein product is CASSLGLAEASFQETQYF.

The chain links TRBV6-5 to TRBJ1-2, with 7 bases aligning to TRBD1. This CDR3 has 14 residues. After removal of 3 bases from V and 8 bases from J, the junction contained 9 bases not matched to a gene. Per the germline V gene, CDR1 is MNHEY and CDR2 is SVGAGI. CDR3 in DNA: TGTGCCAGCAGTTATGGCAGGGGGTACTCAGGCTACACCTTC. It specifies CASSYGRGYSGYTF.

In its sample, this clonotype was seen many times. The chain joins TRBV20-1 to TRBJ2-1; TRBD2 aligns across 10 bases. After removal of 5 bases from V and 6 bases from J, the junction contained 10 bases not matched to a gene. Germline V CDR1 and CDR2: DFQATT, SNEGSKA (reference sequence). The CDR3 totals 15 residues. The CDR3 protein is CSASRVASGGNEQFF. The CDR3 nucleotides read TGCAGTGCTTCCCGGGTGGCTAGCGGGGGCAATGAGCAGTTCTTC.

V and J are TRBV5-1 and TRBJ2-5; D assignment may be TRBD1 or TRBD2 (5 bases each). The DNA end is more similar to TRBJ2-7, so the J call may be wrong. This CDR3 contains 16 residues. Germline V lookup: CDR1 SGHRS, CDR2 YFSETQ. As DNA, the CDR3 is TGCGCCAGCAGCTTGGCCTTGCAGGGCCCGAGGGCCGAGCAGTACTTC. Protein product: CASSLALQGPRAEQYF.